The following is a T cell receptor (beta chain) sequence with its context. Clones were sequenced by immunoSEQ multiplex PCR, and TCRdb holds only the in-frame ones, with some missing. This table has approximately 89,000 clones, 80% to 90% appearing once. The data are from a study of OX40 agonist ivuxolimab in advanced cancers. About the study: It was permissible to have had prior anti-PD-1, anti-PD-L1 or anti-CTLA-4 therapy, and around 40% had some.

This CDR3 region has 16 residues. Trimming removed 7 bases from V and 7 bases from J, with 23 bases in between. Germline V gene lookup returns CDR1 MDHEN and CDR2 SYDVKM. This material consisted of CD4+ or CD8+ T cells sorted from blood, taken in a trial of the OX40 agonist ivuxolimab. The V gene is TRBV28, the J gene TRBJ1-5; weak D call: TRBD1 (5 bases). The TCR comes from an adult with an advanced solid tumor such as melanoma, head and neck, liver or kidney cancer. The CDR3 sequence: CASIMSGPGLGQPQHF. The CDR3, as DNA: TGTGCCAGCATAATGTCGGGACCGGGACTCGGGCAGCCCCAGCATTTT.